These T cell receptor beta chains were read from a single sample in a study of blood T cell repertoires in COVID-19. This table comes from immunoSEQ multiplex PCR, and its TCRdb copy is limited to in-frame clones, with some not included. The repertoire holds almost 250,000 clones, approximately 86% seen once, with 1.6% in the top ten. Sequencing used peripheral blood. The receptors stem from a woman aged 55-69 years who had recovered from COVID-19. The CDR3 runs from the conserved cysteine through the conserved F or W. D genes are given only for firm matches. Expanded clones are given a class, and other clones once, few, many or no size at all.

>.|TRBV2|TRBJ2-7|.
CASSDEQLAGYEQYF
TGTGCCAGCAGTGACGAACAGTTGGCCGGCTACGAGCAGTACTTC
>TRBD2|TRBV5-1|TRBJ2-5|.
CASSFSGTNPQETQYF
TGCGCCAGCAGCTTCTCCGGGACTAACCCTCAAGAGACCCAGTACTTC
>.|TRBV6-5|TRBJ1-4|.
CASSYSRAPNEKLFF
TGTGCCAGCAGTTACTCCAGGGCCCCGAATGAAAAACTGTTTTTT
>.|TRBV7-9|TRBJ2-2|.
CASSLSQGNTGELFF
TGTGCCAGCAGCCTTAGCCAGGGAAACACCGGGGAGCTGTTTTTT
>TRBD2|TRBV3-1/TRBV3-2|TRBJ2-2|.
CASSQRAGGSSNTGELFF
TGTGCCAGCAGCCAAAGAGCGGGGGGGTCGTCGAACACCGGGGAGCTGTTTTTT
>TRBD2|TRBV19|TRBJ2-3|.
CASSATSGRDTQYF
TGTGCCAGTAGTGCGACTAGCGGGAGAGATACGCAGTATTTT
>.|TRBV4-1|TRBJ1-1|.
CASSRGQHDTEAFF
TGCGCCAGCAGCCGCGGACAGCACGACACTGAAGCTTTCTTT
>TRBD1|TRBV6-5|TRBJ2-7|.
CASSYGTGISYEQYF
TGTGCCAGCAGTTACGGGACAGGGATATCCTACGAGCAGTACTTC
>TRBD1|TRBV3-1/TRBV3-2|TRBJ2-7|.
CASSRNRGAYEQYF
TGTGCCAGCTCTCGAAACAGGGGAGCCTACGAGCAGTACTTC
>TRBD1|TRBV9|TRBJ1-6|few
CASSVQGAGSPLHF
TGTGCCAGCAGCGTCCAGGGGGCCGGATCACCCCTCCACTTT
>.|TRBV19|TRBJ1-2|.
CASSILSRGYTF
TGTGCCAGTAGTATCCTCAGCAGGGGCTACACCTTC